Reported below is one T cell receptor beta chain. The data belong to a study of T cells in Graves' hyperthyroidism and ophthalmopathy. Looked up from germline, CDR1 is MNHNS and CDR2 is SASEGT. The CDR3 runs 16 residues. V was pared by 6 bases and J by 7 bases, with 22 bases between. TCR beta CDR3 region amplification was performed from RNA transcripts. TCR CDR3 underwent first-round RT-PCR with the HTBI primer set. TCRdb called the multiplex PCR reads again in MiXCR, with one record for every CDR3 protein. The sample has about 340,000 distinct CDR3 sequences; 15% to 20% are singletons. The J gene is TRBJ1-3, the V gene TRBV6-1, with a possible D match to TRBD1 (6 bases). Source material: blood. The clonotype was recovered from a woman in her forties or fifties with Graves' hyperthyroidism. CDR3 nucleotide sequence: TGTGCCAGCAGCCGAAGCGAGGGGGGGACCTTGAACACCATATATTTT. Its translation: CASSRSEGGTLNTIYF.